This T cell receptor (beta chain) was identified in a study of Tregs in tolerant kidney transplant recipients. As concerns this clone: The CDR3 end lies 3 residues beyond the end of the read and is filled in from the germline J gene.

Looked up from germline, CDR1 is WSHSY and CDR2 is SAAADI. V lost 2 bases to trimming and J lost 6 bases; unmatched junction nucleotides: 6. The CDR3 has 14 residues. Recipients received nonmyeloablative bone marrow transplants from related graft donors, with transient mixed chimerism. The protocol was immunoSEQ multiplex PCR, while the TCRdb copy is restricted to in-frame clones and leaves out a portion. The sample totals 20,000 to 30,000 clones. The rearrangement uses TRBV10-2 and TRBJ1-1; 7 nucleotides agree with TRBD1. This material consisted of CD4+ T cells from blood (PBMCs), taken 6 months after the transplant. The receptor's source is a human patient who received a combined kidney and bone marrow transplant. T cells may partly derive from the graft donor. The CDR3 region is CASSETGRGSEAFF. The CDR3 bases that were read are TGCGCCAGCAGTGAGACGGGCAGGGGGTCTGAA.